The clone carrying this TCR beta chain occurred a few times. Its antigen is unknown. The table came from immunoSEQ multiplex PCR; TCRdb's copy has only in-frame clones and leaves some out. This sample yields hundreds of thousands of clones, of which 76% are seen a single time; approximately 12% belongs to the top ten. The data derive from a study of shared clonotypes between healthy human individuals. Deletions cut 2 bases from V and 3 bases from J, with 17 bases between. This CDR3 is 17 amino acids long. CDR1 MNHNS and CDR2 SASEGT come from the germline V gene. General observations from the study: Represented genetic and exposure-history diversity was restricted by having few donors.

This clonotype originated in a woman between 40 and 55 years old in good health. Some clones in this sample may be carry-over from other donors' samples. Sequenced material: PBMCs. The chain combines TRBV6-1 with TRBJ1-3; a weak D match, TRBD1 (5 bases). The CDR3 coding sequence is TGTGCCAGCAGTGAATCGTCGGCAGGGAGTCTTGGAAACACCATATATTTT. Translating gives CASSESSAGSLGNTIYF.